The 14 T cell receptor beta chains below all came from one sample that was sequenced in a study of blood T cell repertoires in COVID-19. Only in-frame clones appear in the TCRdb table, and some are missing; sequencing was by immunoSEQ multiplex PCR. The sample holds about 330,000 clones, around 90% seen once. Sequencing input: peripheral blood. The receptor set was obtained from a man between 18 and 35 years old who had recovered from COVID-19.

The rearrangement links TRBV2 to TRBJ2-4; D remains ambiguous. Germline V CDR1 and CDR2: SNHLY, FYNNEI. Trimming shortened V by 7 bases and J by 3 bases, and 10 bases separated the two germline ends. CDR3 length equals 13 residues. The CDR3 protein is CASTAVGKNIQYF. DNA for the CDR3: TGTGCCAGCACCGCGGTGGGCAAAAACATTCAGTACTTC. The full variable domain, completed using reference TRBV2 and TRBJ2-4, is EPEVTQTPSHQVTQMGQEVILRCVPISNHLYFYWYRQILGQKVEFLVSFYNNEISEKSEIFDDQFSVERPDGSNFTLKIRSTKLEDSAMYFCASTAVGKNIQYFGAGTRLSVL.

This chain uses TRBV27 with TRBJ1-1, with D perhaps TRBD1 (5 bases). Germline-derived CDR1 and CDR2 are MNHEY and SMNVEV (reference sequence). Trimming cost V 3 bases and J 5 bases, with 13 bases left between them. CDR3 size: 14 residues. The CDR3 DNA reads as TGTGCCAGCAGTTTCGGGGGAGGCCTTACTGAAGCTTTCTTT. Translating it yields CASSFGGGLTEAFF.

This rearrangement joins TRBV5-1 to TRBJ1-4, with D possibly matching TRBD1 (5 bases). V was clipped by 4 bases and J by 8 bases, with 15 bases between them. Germline CDR1 is SGHRS and CDR2 is YFSETQ. The CDR3 is 14 amino acids. CDR3 DNA sequence: TGCGCCAGCAGCCCGGTAACAGGACCCGAAAAACTGTTTTTT. Its translation is CASSPVTGPEKLFF.

The gene calls are TRBV15 and TRBJ1-2; D remains unclear. The CDR3 extends over 13 amino acids. The V gene's germline CDR1 is LNHNV and CDR2 YYDKDF (reference sequence). Deletions cut 5 bases from V and 3 bases from J, with 10 bases between. The CDR3 here is CATSPDTDYGYTF. Here the CDR3 DNA reads TGTGCCACCAGCCCCGACACCGACTATGGCTACACCTTC.

The CDR3: CASSPGQGNTEAFF. As DNA, the CDR3 is TGTGCCAGCAGCCCGGGACAGGGGAACACTGAAGCTTTCTTT. This chain joins TRBV6-2 or TRBV6-3 and TRBJ1-1, with 9 bases matching TRBD1. With 6 bases clipped from V and 1 base from J, the junction kept 3 bases outside the gene matches. This CDR3 has 14 residues. The germline gives CDR1 MNHEY, CDR2 SVGEGT.

About this clone: Sequence at one end of the junction differs from germline and may be a read error. The rearrangement links TRBV5-6 to TRBJ2-3; 10 nucleotides align to TRBD1. Germline CDR1 reads SGHDT; CDR2 reads YYEEEE. There are 16 residues in the CDR3. CDR3 sequence: CASSPRDRGLPETQYF. CDR3 nucleotide sequence: TGTGCCAGCAGCCCCCGGGACAGGGGTTTGCCAGAGACGCAGTATTTT.

J is TRBJ2-2 and V is TRBV3-1 (or the pseudogene TRBV3-2); 8 bases map to TRBD1. This CDR3 is 15 amino acids long. In germline, CDR1 is LGHDT, CDR2 YNNKEL (reference sequence). With 3 bases clipped from V and 7 bases from J, the junction kept 7 bases outside the gene matches. CDR3: CASSQVRGHGGELFF. For the CDR3, the DNA is TGTGCCAGCAGCCAGGTCAGGGGGCACGGCGGGGAGCTGTTTTTT.

The CDR3 here is CASSSVGRPQHF. DNA for the CDR3: TGTGCCAGCAGTTCCGTGGGGCGACCCCAGCATTTT. This chain uses TRBV6-2 or TRBV6-3 with TRBJ1-5, with D perhaps matching TRBD1 (5 bases). Per germline, CDR1 MNHEY and CDR2 SVGEGT. The length of the CDR3 is 12 residues. Trimming stripped 4 bases from V and 10 bases from J, with 11 bases between.

A few counts support this clone. The chain carries TRBV9 and TRBJ2-7, with TRBD1 matching 10 bases. The CDR3 contains 14 residues. Germline CDR1 is SGDLS and CDR2 is YYNGEE. V shed 0 bases and J 4 bases; nucleotides not matched to a gene: 1. CDR3 nucleotides: TGTGCCAGCAGCGTAGGGGGACAGGGGTACGAGCAGTACTTC. Encoded protein: CASSVGGQGYEQYF.

The genes are TRBV10-3 and TRBJ2-7, with D perhaps TRBD1 (5 bases). Germline V lookup: CDR1 ENHRY, CDR2 SYGVKD. Trimming shortened V by 5 bases and J by 1 base, and 12 bases separated the two germline ends. The CDR3 sequence is 14 residues long. In nucleotides, the CDR3 is TGTGCCATCAGTAAAGGGGTGGTTTCCTACGAGCAGTACTTC. Encoded protein: CAISKGVVSYEQYF.

V and J are TRBV30 and TRBJ1-5; D possibly corresponds to TRBD1 (6 bases). In germline, CDR1 is GTSNPN, CDR2 SVGIG (reference sequence). The length of the CDR3 is 15 residues. The V end lost 1 base, the J end lost 6 bases, and 16 bases lay between the germline ends. The CDR3 bases are TGTGCCTGGAGTGACGGGACATCCACGGGTCAGCCCCAGCATTTT. Residues: CAWSDGTSTGQPQHF.

The chain links TRBV7-6 to TRBJ2-5; D uncertain. This CDR3 comprises 15 residues. V lost 1 base and J 1 base, leaving 10 bases between the germline ends. From germline, CDR1 is SGHVS and CDR2 FNYEAQ. In nucleotides, the CDR3 is TGTGCCAGCAGCTTAGGCGTGGAGCGCCAAGAGACCCAGTACTTC. It encodes CASSLGVERQETQYF.

This clone occurred many times. The genes are TRBV19 and TRBJ1-3; TRBD1 might be the D (5 bases). This CDR3 has 15 residues. Germline CDR1 reads LNHDA; CDR2 reads SQIVND (reference sequence). V lost 5 bases to trimming and J lost 1 base, with 12 bases between them. The DNA for the CDR3 is TGTGCCAGTAGTCAACAGGTTCAGTCTGGAAACACCATATATTTT. Residues: CASSQQVQSGNTIYF.

The sample holds one count of this clone. The chain combines TRBV18 with TRBJ1-2, with a weak D call TRBD1 (6 bases). V lost 0 bases and J lost 7, with 18 bases in between. Germline values: CDR1 KGHSH, CDR2 LQKENI. There are 16 residues in the CDR3. The CDR3 spells CASSPPDSLFIGGYTF. DNA of the CDR3: TGTGCCAGCTCACCACCGGACAGCCTGTTTATCGGTGGCTACACCTTC.